Presented here are 8 T cell receptor beta chains from one specimen sequenced in a study of Graves' ophthalmopathy and Graves' hyperthyroidism. Amplification of the TCR beta CDR3 regions used RNA transcripts (as template). HTBI primers were employed in first-round RT-PCR, then a second-round multiplex PCR followed. TCRdb fed the multiplex PCR reads into MiXCR, producing one record per CDR3 protein. The sample consists of under 350,000 distinct CDR3 sequences, roughly 17% of them appearing once. Sequences were obtained from peripheral blood. The receptors shown here come from an adult man with Graves' ophthalmopathy.

The chain employs TRBV6-2 or TRBV6-3 and TRBJ2-5, with D tentatively TRBD1 (5 bases). Germline V gene lookup returns CDR1 MNHEY and CDR2 SVGEGT. The CDR3 has 16 amino acids. The V gene lost 0 bases and the J gene lost 5 bases, with 16 bases spanning the gap. The chain's CDR3 is CASSYSSGAVVETQYF. DNA for the CDR3: TGTGCCAGCAGTTACTCGAGTGGGGCGGTGGTGGAGACCCAGTACTTC.

V usage is TRBV6-1 and J usage is TRBJ1-1; a weak D match, TRBD1 (5 bases). CDR3 length: 14 residues. Germline loops: CDR1 MNHNS, CDR2 SASEGT. The V gene lost 5 bases and the J gene lost 2 bases, with 12 bases spanning the gap. CDR3 loop: CASSRRDGNTEAFF. The DNA for the CDR3 is TGTGCCAGCAGTCGCCGGGACGGAAACACTGAAGCTTTCTTT.

In its sample, this clonotype was seen many times. The chain joins TRBV5-1 to TRBJ2-7, with D possibly matching TRBD2 (5 bases). The length of the CDR3 is 14 residues. The germline gives CDR1 SGHRS, CDR2 YFSETQ. V shed 1 base and J shed 2 bases, with 10 bases lying between them. CDR3 sequence reads: CASSLNLGAYEQYF. The CDR3, as DNA: TGCGCCAGCAGCTTGAATTTGGGAGCCTACGAGCAGTACTTC.

This clonotype showed up many times. The chain combines TRBV6-2 or TRBV6-3 with TRBJ1-2, with D tentatively TRBD1 (5 bases). The germline V and J ends were trimmed by 2 bases and 6 bases, with 10 bases remaining between them. Germline V gene lookup returns CDR1 MNHEY and CDR2 SVGEGT. This CDR3 contains 13 residues. CDR3 coding DNA: TGTGCCAGCAGTTACGGTGGGACGGATGGCTACACCTTC. Translation: CASSYGGTDGYTF.

This clonotype was recorded at least ten times. The J gene is TRBJ1-1, the V gene TRBV4-1; possible D gene TRBD1, 6 bases. Per the germline V gene, CDR1 is MGHRA and CDR2 is YSYEKL. Trimming cost V 2 bases and J 1 base, with 11 bases left between them. The CDR3 covers 15 residues. CDR3 sequence reads: CASSQPDRRNTEAFF. For the CDR3, the DNA is TGCGCCAGCAGCCAACCGGACAGAAGGAACACTGAAGCTTTCTTT.

This clonotype has at least ten counts. The chain uses TRBV6-5 and TRBJ1-5; possible D gene TRBD1, 6 bases. V was clipped by 6 bases and J by 4 bases, with 16 bases between them. Germline assignment: CDR1 MNHEY and CDR2 SVGAGI. The CDR3 has 15 amino acids. CDR3 sequence reads: CASSRGGSQNQPQHF. For the CDR3, the DNA is TGTGCCAGCAGCCGGGGGGGCAGCCAAAATCAGCCCCAGCATTTT.

This clonotype was observed many times. The V and J genes are TRBV2 and TRBJ1-5; D may be TRBD1 (5 bases). CDR3 length equals 15 residues. Germline CDR1 and CDR2: SNHLY and FYNNEI. V lost 4 bases, J lost 3 bases, and 13 bases lay in between. In nucleotides, the CDR3 is TGTGCCAGCAGTGTAACGGGCAGGGACAATCAGCCCCAGCATTTT. This codes for CASSVTGRDNQPQHF.

This clonotype was seen many times. V usage is TRBV7-2 and J usage is TRBJ2-7; TRBD1 matches at 9 bases. Unmatched junction bases numbered 7, after V lost 4 bases and J lost 6 bases. There are 14 residues in the CDR3. Germline V gene data show CDR1 as SGHTA and CDR2 as FQGNSA. The CDR3 coding sequence is TGTGCCAGCAGCTCAGGGACAGGGTTTTTCGAGCAGTACTTC. Translated: CASSSGTGFFEQYF.